These T cell receptor beta chains were read from a single sample in a study of T cells after yellow fever vaccination. TCRdb re-called the 5' RACE reads with MiXCR, one entry per CDR3 protein. The profile covers hundreds of thousands of distinct CDR3 sequences, with approximately 13% appearing a single time and 15% taken by the ten largest. The sequences come from PBMCs, collected on the day of the yellow fever booster vaccination. These receptors all come from a man aged 25 to 45 who received the YFV17D yellow fever vaccine. Each CDR3 is given with its conserved first and last residue. D genes are given only for firm matches. The size entry is marked missing in some rows and otherwise reads once, few, many or a size class.

CDR3	DNA	V	J	D	size
CASSGQGVGEQYF	TGCGCCAGCAGCGGACAGGGGGTGGGCGAGCAGTACTTC	TRBV5-1	TRBJ2-7	TRBD1	.
CATSAEINPDRGPQETQYF	TGTGCCACCAGTGCGGAAATTAACCCCGACAGGGGACCCCAAGAGACCCAGTACTTC	TRBV24-1	TRBJ2-5	TRBD1	.
CASSPAADRGTYGYTF	TGTGCCAGCAGCCCTGCCGCTGACAGGGGAACCTATGGCTACACCTTC	TRBV5-5	TRBJ1-2	TRBD1	few
CSARGPEYQRGYTF	TGCAGTGCTAGAGGTCCCGAGTACCAGAGGGGCTACACCTTC	TRBV20-1	TRBJ1-2	.	few
CASTRQSSGNTIYF	TGTGCCTCGACCAGACAGTCCTCTGGAAACACCATATATTTT	TRBV30	TRBJ1-3	.	.
CASSSGGGQGRTGELFF	TGTGCCAGCAGCTCGGGCGGGGGACAGGGTAGGACCGGGGAGCTGTTTTTT	TRBV7-2	TRBJ2-2	TRBD1	.
CSAREGRRVTGELFF	TGCAGTGCTAGAGAGGGCAGGAGGGTCACCGGGGAGCTGTTTTTT	TRBV20-1	TRBJ2-2	.	few
CSASRADWYQETQYF	TGCAGTGCTAGTAGAGCGGATTGGTACCAAGAGACCCAGTACTTC	TRBV20-1	TRBJ2-5	.	.
CASSLSWTGLYEQYF	TGTGCCAGCAGTTTATCCTGGACAGGCCTTTACGAGCAGTACTTC	TRBV27	TRBJ2-7	TRBD1	many
CASSGGRGRRNEQFF	TGTGCCAGTAGCGGGGGCAGGGGGCGACGGAATGAGCAGTTCTTC	TRBV19	TRBJ2-1	TRBD1	.
CASSAYEGTTDTQYF	TGTGCCAGCAGCGCCTATGAAGGGACCACAGATACGCAGTATTTT	TRBV11-2	TRBJ2-3	.	many
CASSQERLAGGGEQFF	TGTGCCAGCAGCCAAGAGAGACTAGCGGGAGGTGGGGAGCAGTTCTTC	TRBV3-1	TRBJ2-1	TRBD2	few
CASGGGGQGDEQFF	TGTGCCAGCGGAGGGGGGGGACAGGGAGATGAGCAGTTCTTC	TRBV9	TRBJ2-1	TRBD1	.
CSARDRTAYGYTF	TGCAGTGCTAGAGATCGCACTGCCTATGGCTACACCTTC	TRBV20-1	TRBJ1-2	.	few
CASSRSDVYEQYF	TGTGCCAGCAGCCGCTCGGATGTGTACGAGCAGTACTTC	TRBV6-1	TRBJ2-7	.	.
CASSLFVGQPQHF	TGTGCCAGCAGCTTATTTGTGGGTCAGCCCCAGCATTTT	TRBV7-6	TRBJ1-5	.	few
CASSFLGQIYNEQFF	TGTGCCAGCAGTTTCCTGGGACAGATCTACAATGAGCAGTTCTTC	TRBV27	TRBJ2-1	TRBD1	.
CASSLNRDQETQYF	TGTGCCAGCAGCTTGAACAGGGACCAAGAGACCCAGTACTTC	TRBV5-5	TRBJ2-5	.	many
CASSRGQENTEAFF	TGCGCCAGCAGCCGAGGACAAGAGAACACTGAAGCTTTCTTT	TRBV5-1	TRBJ1-1	.	.
CSALLAGSGDEQFF	TGCAGTGCTTTACTAGCGGGAAGCGGCGATGAGCAGTTCTTC	TRBV20-1	TRBJ2-1	TRBD2	few
CASSQQERSSNSPLHF	TGCGCCAGCAGCCAACAGGAGCGCTCATCTAATTCACCCCTCCACTTT	TRBV5-1	TRBJ1-6	.	.
CASRASGSDTQYF	TGTGCCAGCAGGGCTAGCGGGAGCGATACGCAGTATTTT	TRBV6-1	TRBJ2-3	TRBD2	many
CASINRGATEAFF	TGTGCCAGTATTAACAGGGGAGCCACTGAAGCTTTCTTT	TRBV19	TRBJ1-1	TRBD1	few
CASSLAAGGLTYEQYF	TGTGCCAGCAGCTTAGCCGCGGGAGGGCTCACCTACGAGCAGTACTTC	TRBV7-2	TRBJ2-7	TRBD2	.
CASSSESQAEQYF	TGCGCCAGCAGCTCTGAAAGTCAGGCCGAGCAGTACTTC	TRBV5-1	TRBJ2-7	.	few
CASRGTRSSSYNEQFF	TGTGCCAGCAGAGGGACTCGCAGTAGCTCCTACAATGAGCAGTTCTTC	TRBV12-3/TRBV12-4	TRBJ2-1	.	many
CASSLGWDIYEQYF	TGTGCCAGCAGCTTAGGTTGGGACATCTACGAGCAGTACTTC	TRBV7-2	TRBJ2-7	.	few
CAISERASGREEYF	TGTGCCATCAGTGAGAGGGCTAGCGGGAGGGAGGAGTACTTC	TRBV10-3	TRBJ2-7	TRBD2	few
CASRFLAGTTGNEQFF	TGTGCCAGCAGATTTCTAGCGGGCACTACGGGGAATGAGCAGTTCTTC	TRBV6-1	TRBJ2-1	TRBD2	few
CASSLVGTVDNEQFF	TGTGCCAGCAGCTTGGTGGGGACTGTCGACAATGAGCAGTTCTTC	TRBV7-2	TRBJ2-1	.	.
CASSQAAWPDTQYF	TGTGCCAGCAGCCAAGCGGCTTGGCCGGATACGCAGTATTTT	TRBV3-1	TRBJ2-3	.	few
CASSRQIQAFF	TGTGCCAGCAGCCGCCAGATACAAGCTTTCTTT	TRBV12-3/TRBV12-4	TRBJ1-1	.	many
CASSLAVSAGANVLTF	TGTGCCAGCAGCTTAGCTGTGTCCGCTGGGGCCAACGTCCTGACTTTC	TRBV7-2	TRBJ2-6	.	few
CASSFWGATSGANVLTF	TGTGCCAGCAGCTTCTGGGGCGCAACCTCTGGGGCCAACGTCCTGACTTTC	TRBV11-2	TRBJ2-6	.	.
CASSIPRETGDTGELFF	TGTGCCAGTAGTATCCCAAGGGAGACAGGAGACACCGGGGAGCTGTTTTTT	TRBV19	TRBJ2-2	.	few
CASSSAQTVSPYEQYF	TGTGCCAGCAGTTCGGCCCAGACAGTTTCCCCCTACGAGCAGTACTTC	TRBV27	TRBJ2-7	.	.
CASSFGLAGAYNEQFF	TGTGCCAGCAGCTTCGGACTAGCGGGAGCCTACAATGAGCAGTTCTTC	TRBV5-5	TRBJ2-1	TRBD2	.
CSARDGRGSTEAFF	TGCAGTGCTAGAGATGGCAGGGGGAGCACTGAAGCTTTCTTT	TRBV20-1	TRBJ1-1	TRBD1	.
CASSQEAAGYNYGYTF	TGTGCCAGCAGCCAAGAGGCGGCAGGTTATAACTATGGCTACACCTTC	TRBV4-2	TRBJ1-2	.	few
CASGTPRGRAGELFF	TGTGCCAGCGGCACACCACGGGGAAGGGCCGGGGAGCTGTTTTTT	TRBV6-2/TRBV6-3	TRBJ2-2	.	few
CASSGSTSGDSGANVLTF	TGTGCCAGCAGCGGGTCGACTAGCGGAGACTCTGGGGCCAACGTCCTGACTTTC	TRBV21-1	TRBJ2-6	.	.
CASSPPGLPYNEQFF	TGTGCCAGCAGTCCACCGGGACTGCCGTACAATGAGCAGTTCTTC	TRBV7-2	TRBJ2-1	.	many